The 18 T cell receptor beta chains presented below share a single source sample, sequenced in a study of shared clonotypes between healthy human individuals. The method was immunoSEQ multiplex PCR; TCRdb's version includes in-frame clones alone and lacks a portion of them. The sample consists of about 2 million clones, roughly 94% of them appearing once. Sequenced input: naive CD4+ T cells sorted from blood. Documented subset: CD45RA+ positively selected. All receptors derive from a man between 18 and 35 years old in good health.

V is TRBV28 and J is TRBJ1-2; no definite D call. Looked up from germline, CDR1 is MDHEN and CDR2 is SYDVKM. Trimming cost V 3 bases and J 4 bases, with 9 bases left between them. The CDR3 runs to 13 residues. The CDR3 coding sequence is TGTGCCAGCAGTTTGGACGGTGGCTATGGCTACACCTTC. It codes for CASSLDGGYGYTF.

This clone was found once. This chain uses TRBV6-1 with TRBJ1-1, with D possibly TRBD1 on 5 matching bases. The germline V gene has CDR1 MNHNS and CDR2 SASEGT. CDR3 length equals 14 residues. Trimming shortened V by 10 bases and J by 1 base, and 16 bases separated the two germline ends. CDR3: CAIKRSGTNTEAFF. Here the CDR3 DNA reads TGTGCCATCAAGAGGTCGGGGACGAACACTGAAGCTTTCTTT.

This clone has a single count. The CDR3 nucleotides read TGTGCCAGCAGCATCCGGGACAGAACTTATGGCTACACCTTC. Its translation is CASSIRDRTYGYTF. V usage is TRBV5-6 and J usage is TRBJ1-2; the match to TRBD1 covers 7 bases. The germline V gene encodes CDR1 SGHDT and CDR2 YYEEEE. The CDR3 totals 14 residues. V was clipped by 4 bases and J by 5 bases; unmatched bases: 8.

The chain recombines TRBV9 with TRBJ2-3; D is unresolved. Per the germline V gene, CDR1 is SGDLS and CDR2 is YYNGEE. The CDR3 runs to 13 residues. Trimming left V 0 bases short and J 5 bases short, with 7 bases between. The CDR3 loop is CASSVVDGDTQYF. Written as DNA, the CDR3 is TGTGCCAGCAGCGTAGTAGATGGAGATACGCAGTATTTT.

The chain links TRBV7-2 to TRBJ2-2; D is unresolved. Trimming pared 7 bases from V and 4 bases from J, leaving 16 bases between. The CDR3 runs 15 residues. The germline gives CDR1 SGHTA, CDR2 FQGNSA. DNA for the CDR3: TGTGCCAGCAACCCTTCTATCGGTCTCACCGGGGAGCTGTTTTTT. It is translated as CASNPSIGLTGELFF.

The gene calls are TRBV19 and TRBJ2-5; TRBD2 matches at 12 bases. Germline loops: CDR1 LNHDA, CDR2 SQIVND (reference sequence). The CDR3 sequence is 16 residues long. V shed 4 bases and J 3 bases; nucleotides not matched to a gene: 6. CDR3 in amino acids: CASSTPTSGSKETQYF. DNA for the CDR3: TGTGCCAGTAGTACCCCGACTAGCGGGAGTAAAGAGACCCAGTACTTC.

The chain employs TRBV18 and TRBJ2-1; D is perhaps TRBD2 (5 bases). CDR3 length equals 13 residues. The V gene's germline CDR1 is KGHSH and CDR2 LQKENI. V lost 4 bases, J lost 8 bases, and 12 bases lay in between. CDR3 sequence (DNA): TGTGCCAGCTCACTTTCGACTAAGGATGAGCAGTTCTTC. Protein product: CASSLSTKDEQFF.

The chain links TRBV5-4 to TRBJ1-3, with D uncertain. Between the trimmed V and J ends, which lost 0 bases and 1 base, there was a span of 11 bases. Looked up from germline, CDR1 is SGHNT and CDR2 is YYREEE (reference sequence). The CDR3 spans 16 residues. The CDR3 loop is CASSLGRSSSGNTIYF. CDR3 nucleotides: TGTGCCAGCAGCTTGGGGCGGTCTTCGTCTGGAAACACCATATATTTT.

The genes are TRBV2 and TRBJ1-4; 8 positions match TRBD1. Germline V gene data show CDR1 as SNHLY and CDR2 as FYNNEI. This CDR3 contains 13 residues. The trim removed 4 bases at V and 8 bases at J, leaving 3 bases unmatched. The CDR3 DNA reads TGTGCCAGCAGTGGGACAGGGAACGAAAAACTGTTTTTT. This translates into CASSGTGNEKLFF. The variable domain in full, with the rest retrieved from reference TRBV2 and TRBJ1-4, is EPEVTQTPSHQVTQMGQEVILRCVPISNHLYFYWYRQILGQKVEFLVSFYNNEISEKSEIFDDQFSVERPDGSNFTLKIRSTKLEDSAMYFCASSGTGNEKLFFGSGTQLSVL.

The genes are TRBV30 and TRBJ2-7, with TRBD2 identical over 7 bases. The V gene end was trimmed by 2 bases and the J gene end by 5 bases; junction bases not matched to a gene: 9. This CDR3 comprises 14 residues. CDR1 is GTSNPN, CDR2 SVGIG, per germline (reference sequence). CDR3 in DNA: TGTGCCTGGAGTCGAGGGAGGGCCCGAAACGAGCAGTACTTC. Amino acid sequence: CAWSRGRARNEQYF.

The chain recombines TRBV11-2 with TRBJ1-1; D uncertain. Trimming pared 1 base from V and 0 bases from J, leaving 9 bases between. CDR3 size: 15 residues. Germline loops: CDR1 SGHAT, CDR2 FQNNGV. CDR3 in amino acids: CASSLARRMNTEAFF. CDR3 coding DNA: TGTGCCAGCAGCTTAGCCAGGAGGATGAACACTGAAGCTTTCTTT. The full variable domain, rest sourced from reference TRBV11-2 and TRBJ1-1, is EAGVAQSPRYKIIEKRQSVAFWCNPISGHATLYWYQQILGQGPKLLIQFQNNGVVDDSQLPKDRFSAERLKGVDSTLKIQPAKLEDSAVYLCASSLARRMNTEAFFGQGTRLTVV.

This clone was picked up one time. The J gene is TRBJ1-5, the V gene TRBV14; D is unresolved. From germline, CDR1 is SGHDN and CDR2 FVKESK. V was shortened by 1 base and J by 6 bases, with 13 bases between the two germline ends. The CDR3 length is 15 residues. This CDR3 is CASSQGVVGGQPQHF. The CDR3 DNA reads TGTGCCAGCAGCCAAGGCGTTGTTGGCGGTCAGCCCCAGCATTTT.

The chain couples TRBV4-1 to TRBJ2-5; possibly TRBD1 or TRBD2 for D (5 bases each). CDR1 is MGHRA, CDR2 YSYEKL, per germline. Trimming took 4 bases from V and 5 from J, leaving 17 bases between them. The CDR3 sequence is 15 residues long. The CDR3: CASSRFVGGRETQYF. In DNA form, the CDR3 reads TGCGCCAGCAGCCGCTTCGTTGGGGGTCGGGAGACCCAGTACTTC.

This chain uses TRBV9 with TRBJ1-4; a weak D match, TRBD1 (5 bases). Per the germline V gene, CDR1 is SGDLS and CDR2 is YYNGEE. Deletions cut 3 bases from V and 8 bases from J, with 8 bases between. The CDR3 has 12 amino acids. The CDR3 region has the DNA TGTGCCAGCAGCGCCGGGGGAGAAAAACTGTTTTTT. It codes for CASSAGGEKLFF.

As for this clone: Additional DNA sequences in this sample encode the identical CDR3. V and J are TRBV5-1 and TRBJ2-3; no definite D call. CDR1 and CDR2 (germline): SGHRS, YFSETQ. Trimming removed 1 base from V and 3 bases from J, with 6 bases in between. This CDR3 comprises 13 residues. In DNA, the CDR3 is TGCGCCAGCAGCTTGTTAGGTACAGATACGCAGTATTTT. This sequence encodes CASSLLGTDTQYF.

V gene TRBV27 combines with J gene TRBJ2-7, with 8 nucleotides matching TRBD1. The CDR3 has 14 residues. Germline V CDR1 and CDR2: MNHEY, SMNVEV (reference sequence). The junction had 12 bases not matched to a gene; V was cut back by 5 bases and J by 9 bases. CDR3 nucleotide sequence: TGTGCCAGCAGTGCAGGACAGGGTTATAGGGGGCAGTACTTC. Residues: CASSAGQGYRGQYF.

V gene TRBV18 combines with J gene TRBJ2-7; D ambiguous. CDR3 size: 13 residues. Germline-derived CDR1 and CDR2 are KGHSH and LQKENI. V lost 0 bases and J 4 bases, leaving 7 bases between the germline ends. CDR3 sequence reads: CASSPPTRYEQYF. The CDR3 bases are TGTGCCAGCTCACCACCGACCAGATACGAGCAGTACTTC.

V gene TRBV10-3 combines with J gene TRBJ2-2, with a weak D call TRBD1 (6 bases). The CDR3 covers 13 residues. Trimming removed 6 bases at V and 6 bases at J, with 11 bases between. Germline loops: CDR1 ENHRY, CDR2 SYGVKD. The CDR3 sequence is CAIRAGDPGELFF. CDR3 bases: TGTGCCATCAGGGCAGGGGATCCCGGGGAGCTGTTTTTT.